The T cell receptor (beta chain) under discussion was sequenced for a study of metastatic and nonmetastatic thyroid tumors. For the study at large: From malignant and benign thyroid patients, repertoires in blood and in tumor or nodule tissue were compared. Points from the study as a whole: Relative to benign nodules, malignant thyroid tumors were reportedly characterized by significantly elevated TCR beta diversity in blood and tumor.

TCRdb re-called clones via MiXCR from the PCR reads. The table shows under 75,000 clones, with less than 20% occurring only once. Germline V gene sequence: CDR1 SGHNT, CDR2 YYREEE (reference sequence). V was pared by 3 bases and J by 7 bases, with 9 bases between. The CDR3 consists of 12 residues. Not a single patient had been given any form of treatment at any point before undergoing thyroid surgery. This clone was recorded a few times. The antigen is not known. Sequenced material: blood. V usage is TRBV5-4 and J usage is TRBJ2-3, with D maybe TRBD1 (6 bases). The clonotype was recovered from a female donor with papillary thyroid cancer or a benign thyroid nodule (not recorded which). Some clones in this sample may be carry-over from other donors' samples. The CDR3 nucleotides are TGTGCCAGCAGCTGGGACACGAATACGCAGTATTTT. Amino acid sequence: CASSWDTNTQYF.